The clone carrying this T cell receptor beta chain has just a few counts. The antigen remains unidentified. A much larger clone differs by one base, so this may be a read error. The CDR3 is 11 residues long. CDR1 and CDR2 (germline): MNHEY, SVGEGT. The data derive from a study of T-cell memory formation after mild COVID-19. On the study more broadly: Most TCR clusters belonged to a single donor. Study-level findings and limits: Clones that contracted from day 15 to 85 were balanced CD4/CD8, while later expanders leaned CD4+. Among clones peaking at day 37 in the second wave, SARS-CoV-2 specificity remained unconfirmed.

TCR alpha and TCR beta cDNA libraries with sample barcodes and UMIs came from 5'RACE using constant-segment primers. TCRdb re-analysed the 5' RACE reads in MiXCR, keeping a single row per CDR3 protein. Of about 420,000 distinct CDR3 sequences in the sample, more than 20% were seen once. The receptor was isolated from an adult woman who had mild COVID-19 (a few samples of this study predate the infection). Cell type and time point are not known. The specimen was PBMCs or a T cell subset sorted from them (not recorded which). The gene calls are TRBV6-2 or TRBV6-3 and TRBJ2-7, with no clear D. This chain's CDR3 is CASSYSHEQYF. DNA of the CDR3: TGTGCCAGCAGTTACTCCCACGAGCAGTACTTC.